These 9 T cell receptor beta chains share one sample of origin, sequenced in a study of a mutant IDH1 vaccine in newly diagnosed glioma. These TCRs are of unknown antigen specificity. The protocol was immunoSEQ multiplex PCR, while the TCRdb copy is restricted to in-frame clones and leaves out a portion. The sample holds 75,000 to 80,000 clones; 75% to 95% are singletons and the top ten take more than 0.5%. Time point described: week 5, during vaccination. Topical imiquimod was applied with each vaccine dose, which held 300 ug of mutant IDH1 20-mer peptide. This specimen was PBMCs, taken from a glioma patient whose treatment included an IDH1 peptide vaccine. These receptors were collected from a woman in her 50s with glioma.

This chain connects TRBV5-8 to TRBJ2-1, with 7 bases matching TRBD2. With V trimmed by 1 base and J by 5 bases, 6 bases remained unmatched. The CDR3 extends over 15 amino acids. Per the germline V gene, CDR1 is SGHTS and CDR2 is YDEGEE. This chain's CDR3 is CASSLWWEGDNEQFF. CDR3 nucleotides: TGTGCCAGCAGCTTGTGGTGGGAGGGCGACAATGAGCAGTTCTTC.

The chain couples TRBV6-1 to TRBJ2-7, with D possibly being TRBD2 (6 bases). Trimming cost V 2 bases and J 6 bases, with 11 bases left between them. Per germline, CDR1 MNHNS and CDR2 SASEGT. This CDR3 has 13 amino acids. The CDR3 nucleotides read TGTGCCAGCAGTGAATTCGGGGGTTTCGAGCAGTACTTC. It yields the protein CASSEFGGFEQYF.

This chain uses TRBV29-1 with TRBJ2-3, with D tentatively TRBD1 or TRBD2 (5 bases each). Trimming took off 4 bases at V and 4 bases at J, with 21 bases between the two ends. Germline CDR1 and CDR2: SQVTM and ANQGSEA. CDR3 length: 16 amino acids. CDR3 coding DNA: TGCAGCGTTGCGGGGCTCGGGACCCCAGCACCAGATACGCAGTATTTT. It translates to CSVAGLGTPAPDTQYF.

On this clone itself: The sample contains more than one DNA sequence encoding this CDR3. The V call is TRBV6-5, the J call TRBJ1-2, with TRBD1 matching over 8 bases. Trimming at V came to 9 bases and at J to 5 bases, leaving 8 bases not matched to a gene. This CDR3 has 13 amino acids. CDR1 and CDR2 from the germline V gene are MNHEY and SVGAGI. The chain's CDR3 is CASRGQARYGYTF. The CDR3 DNA sequence: TGTGCCAGTAGGGGACAGGCTCGTTATGGCTACACCTTC.

The rearrangement joins TRBV7-8 to TRBJ2-1; D gene ambiguous. This CDR3 spans 18 amino acids. Germline CDR1 reads SGHVS; CDR2 reads FQNEAQ. Trimming left V 0 bases short and J 0 bases short, with 15 bases between. CDR3 loop: CASSLAVRIGSSYNEQFF. In DNA form, the CDR3 reads TGTGCCAGCAGCTTAGCAGTCCGAATCGGCAGCTCCTACAATGAGCAGTTCTTC.

The chain employs TRBV7-8 and TRBJ2-7; D is unclear. This CDR3 contains 13 residues. The ends were cut back, 1 base at V and 2 bases at J, with 6 bases in the middle. In germline, CDR1 is SGHVS, CDR2 FQNEAQ. CDR3 protein: CASSLELPYEQYF. In DNA form, the CDR3 reads TGTGCCAGCAGCTTAGAACTGCCCTACGAGCAGTACTTC.

This clone has a single count. The chain links TRBV6-5 to TRBJ1-4; the D gene is possibly TRBD1 (5 bases). The CDR3 is made up of 14 amino acids. V shed 6 bases and J shed 3 bases, with 11 bases lying between them. The germline CDR1 and CDR2 sequences are MNHEY and SVGAGI. The CDR3 loop is CASSPGGANEKLFF. CDR3 nucleotides: TGTGCCAGCAGCCCGGGGGGGGCTAATGAAAAACTGTTTTTT.

The chain uses TRBV18 and TRBJ2-7; TRBD1 matches 10 bases. CDR3 length: 16 amino acids. Trimming removed 2 bases from V and 7 bases from J; junction bases left unmatched: 11. CDR1 and CDR2 (germline): KGHSH, LQKENI. The CDR3 reads CASSPEIGTGVREQYF. The CDR3 bases are TGTGCCAGCTCACCAGAGATAGGGACAGGGGTTCGAGAGCAGTACTTC. Full variable domain (missing parts from reference TRBV18 and TRBJ2-7): NAGVMQNPRHLVRRRGQEARLRCSPMKGHSHVYWYRQLPEEGLKFMVYLQKENIIDESGMPKERFSAEFPKEGPSILRIQQVVRGDSAAYFCASSPEIGTGVREQYFGPGTRLTVT.

The V and J genes are TRBV7-9 and TRBJ1-2; 7 bases fit TRBD1. Germline V gene data show CDR1 as SEHNR and CDR2 as FQNEAQ (reference sequence). Trimming took 2 bases from V and 4 from J; bases not matched to a gene: 7. There are 15 residues in the CDR3. CDR3 region: CASSLPGQHLYGYTF. DNA of the CDR3: TGTGCCAGCAGCTTACCGGGACAGCACCTCTATGGCTACACCTTC. Using reference TRBV7-9 and TRBJ1-2 for the parts outside the CDR3, the full variable domain is DTGVSQNPRHKITKRGQNVTFRCDPISEHNRLYWYRQTLGQGPEFLTYFQNEAQLEKSRLLSDRFSAERPKGSFSTLEIQRTEQGDSAMYLCASSLPGQHLYGYTFGSGTRLTVV.